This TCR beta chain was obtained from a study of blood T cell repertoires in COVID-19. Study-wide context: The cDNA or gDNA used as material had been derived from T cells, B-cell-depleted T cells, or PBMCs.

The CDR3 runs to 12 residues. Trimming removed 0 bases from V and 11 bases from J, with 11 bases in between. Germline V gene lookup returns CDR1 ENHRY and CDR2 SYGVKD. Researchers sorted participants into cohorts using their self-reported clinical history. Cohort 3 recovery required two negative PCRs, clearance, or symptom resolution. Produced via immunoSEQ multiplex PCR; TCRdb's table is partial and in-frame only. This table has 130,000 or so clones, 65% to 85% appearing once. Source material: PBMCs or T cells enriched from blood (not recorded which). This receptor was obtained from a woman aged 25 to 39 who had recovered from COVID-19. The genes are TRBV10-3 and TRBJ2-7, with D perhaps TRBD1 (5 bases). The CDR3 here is CAISESPGMEYF. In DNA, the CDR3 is TGTGCCATCAGTGAGTCGCCAGGGATGGAGTACTTC.